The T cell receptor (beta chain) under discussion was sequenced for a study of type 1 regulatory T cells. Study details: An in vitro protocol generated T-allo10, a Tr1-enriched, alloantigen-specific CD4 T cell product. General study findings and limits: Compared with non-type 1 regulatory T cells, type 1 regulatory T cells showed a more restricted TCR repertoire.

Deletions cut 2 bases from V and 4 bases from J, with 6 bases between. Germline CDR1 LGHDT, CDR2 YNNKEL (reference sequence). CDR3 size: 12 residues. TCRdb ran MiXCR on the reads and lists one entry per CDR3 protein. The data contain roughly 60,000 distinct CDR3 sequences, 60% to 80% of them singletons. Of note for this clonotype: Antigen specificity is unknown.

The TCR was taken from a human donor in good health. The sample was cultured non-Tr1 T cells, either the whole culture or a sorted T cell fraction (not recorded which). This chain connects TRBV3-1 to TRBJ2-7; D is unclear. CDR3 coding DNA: TGTGCCAGCAGCCAAAGAAAATACGAGCAGTACTTC. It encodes CASSQRKYEQYF.